Presented here are 18 T cell receptor beta chains from one specimen sequenced in a study of blood T cell repertoires in COVID-19. Profiled with immunoSEQ multiplex PCR; TCRdb holds only in-frame clones, not every one. This table holds roughly 200,000 clones, around 87% found once. The sequenced sample consisted of PBMCs or T cells enriched from blood (not recorded which). These receptors were obtained from a woman aged 40 to 50 in a cohort exposed to, infected with or recovered from COVID-19 (not recorded which).

The V gene is TRBV7-6, the J gene TRBJ1-1; D is possibly TRBD1 (5 bases). Per the germline V gene, CDR1 is SGHVS and CDR2 is FNYEAQ. Trimming removed 2 bases at V and 3 bases at J, with 10 bases between. The CDR3 is made up of 14 amino acids. The CDR3 nucleotides read TGTGCCAGCAGCTTACAAGGGGCTGACACTGAAGCTTTCTTT. Protein product: CASSLQGADTEAFF.

The chain uses TRBV27 and TRBJ1-5; D possibly corresponds to TRBD1 (6 bases). The germline CDR1 and CDR2 sequences are MNHEY and SMNVEV (reference sequence). V dropped 5 bases and J dropped 3 bases, with 11 bases sitting between them. CDR3 length: 14 residues. The CDR3 is CASSPRGSNQPQHF. The CDR3 nucleotides are TGTGCCAGCAGTCCCAGGGGATCCAATCAGCCCCAGCATTTT.

This clone was found once. The chain is built from TRBV6-2 or TRBV6-3 and TRBJ2-7; 10 nucleotides line up with TRBD2. Trimming cost V 5 bases and J 4 bases; bases outside gene matches: 5. The CDR3 spans 14 residues. Germline lookup yields CDR1 MNHEY and CDR2 SVGEGT. The CDR3 coding sequence is TGTGCCAGCAGTACACTAGCGGGAAGATACGAGCAGTACTTC. Translation: CASSTLAGRYEQYF.

The rearrangement uses TRBV7-2 and TRBJ2-2, with TRBD1 matching over 9 bases. The CDR3 has 15 amino acids. J gave up 4 bases and V 2 bases, and 2 bases lay outside the gene matches. Per the germline V gene, CDR1 is SGHTA and CDR2 is FQGNSA. CDR3 in amino acids: CASSLSGQGTGELFF. CDR3 sequence (DNA): TGTGCCAGCAGCTTATCGGGACAGGGCACCGGGGAGCTGTTTTTT.

The chain carries TRBV4-1 and TRBJ2-2, with TRBD1 as a possible D gene (5 bases). V was shortened by 3 bases and J by 5 bases, with 16 bases between the two germline ends. Germline CDR1 and CDR2: MGHRA and YSYEKL. The CDR3 length is 16 residues. The CDR3, as DNA: TGCGCCAGCAGCCAGCCGGAGCGCCAGGGTACCGGGGAGCTGTTTTTT. It translates to CASSQPERQGTGELFF.

The chain is built from TRBV9 and TRBJ1-1, with D perhaps matching TRBD1 (5 bases). The V gene's germline CDR1 is SGDLS and CDR2 YYNGEE. V lost 3 bases and J 0 bases, leaving 18 bases between the germline ends. This CDR3 is built from 17 residues. The CDR3 sequence is CASSEPGGEGLNTEAFF. The CDR3 nucleotides are TGTGCCAGCAGCGAGCCGGGGGGTGAAGGGTTGAACACTGAAGCTTTCTTT.

The genes are TRBV13 and TRBJ2-1, with 14 positions matching TRBD2. Trimming at V came to 4 bases and at J to 5 bases, leaving 4 bases not matched to a gene. CDR1 and CDR2 (germline): PRHDT, FYEKMQ (reference sequence). The CDR3 contains 16 residues. Here the CDR3 reads CASSSPGLAGDNEQFF. In DNA form, the CDR3 reads TGTGCCAGCAGCTCCCCGGGACTAGCGGGGGACAATGAGCAGTTCTTC.

This clone showed up just once. This chain connects TRBV28 to TRBJ2-5; TRBD2 is a possible D gene (6 bases). V was shortened by 5 bases and J by 2 bases, with 18 bases between the two germline ends. Germline loops: CDR1 MDHEN, CDR2 SYDVKM. The CDR3 extends over 16 amino acids. The CDR3 sequence: CASSASRGGTQETQYF. The CDR3, as DNA: TGTGCCAGCAGTGCCAGCCGGGGAGGAACGCAAGAGACCCAGTACTTC.

The sample holds one count of this clone. The J gene is TRBJ2-5, the V gene TRBV5-1, with 7 nucleotides matching TRBD1. The CDR3 has 16 residues. Germline V gene lookup returns CDR1 SGHRS and CDR2 YFSETQ. V shed 0 bases, J shed 4 bases, and the junction held 9 bases outside the gene matches. CDR3 sequence (DNA): TGCGCCAGCAGCTTGGCCCAAGGGGGCGCGGGAGAGACCCAGTACTTC. This gives the protein CASSLAQGGAGETQYF.

In this sample, this clone turned up a few times. This sequence joins TRBV27 and TRBJ1-2; maybe TRBD1 (6 bases). CDR3 length: 14 residues. Germline V gives CDR1 MNHEY, CDR2 SMNVEV (reference sequence). Between the trimmed V and J ends, which lost 5 bases and 4 bases, there was a span of 14 bases. The CDR3 loop reads CASSPAGAGYGYTF. Here the CDR3 DNA reads TGTGCCAGCAGTCCCGCGGGGGCGGGCTATGGCTACACCTTC.

This clone showed up just once. The chain recombines TRBV2 with TRBJ2-2; maybe TRBD1 (5 bases). Germline V gives CDR1 SNHLY, CDR2 FYNNEI. The CDR3 has 14 residues. The V end was cut by 5 bases, the J end by 2 bases, with 9 bases between. In nucleotides, the CDR3 is TGTGCCAGCAGTCTTCAGGGTAACACCGGGGAGCTGTTTTTT. Protein product: CASSLQGNTGELFF.

The chain joins TRBV4-3 to TRBJ2-2; 10 bases match TRBD1. The CDR3 extends over 15 amino acids. V trimming: 4 bases; J trimming: 5 bases; junction bases outside the gene matches: 4. Germline V gene lookup returns CDR1 LGHNA and CDR2 YSLEER. The CDR3 DNA reads as TGCGCCAGCAGCCTCGGGGGACAGGGGACCGGGGAGCTGTTTTTT. Protein sequence: CASSLGGQGTGELFF.

The rearrangement links TRBV6-2 or TRBV6-3 to TRBJ1-2; possible D gene TRBD1, 5 bases. The CDR3 sequence is 12 residues long. Trimming cost V 2 bases and J 7 bases, with 8 bases left between them. CDR1 and CDR2 (germline): MNHEY, SVGEGT. DNA for the CDR3: TGTGCCAGCAGTTACCGCAGGGCTGGCTACACCTTC. Protein: CASSYRRAGYTF.

For this clone: The junction departs from germline at one end; a sequencing error may be responsible. DNA of the CDR3: TGTGCCAGCACCTTACAGGGGGCTGGAAACACCATATATTTT. Translation: CASTLQGAGNTIYF. This rearrangement joins TRBV13 to TRBJ1-3; TRBD1 matches at 8 bases. Looked up from germline, CDR1 is PRHDT and CDR2 is FYEKMQ (reference sequence). CDR3 size: 14 residues.

The gene calls are TRBV11-2 and TRBJ2-3, with unresolved D. This CDR3 is 13 amino acids long. In germline, CDR1 is SGHAT, CDR2 FQNNGV. Trimming removed 5 bases at V and 2 bases at J, with 8 bases between. CDR3 in amino acids: CASSRRDTDTQYF. CDR3 nucleotide sequence: TGTGCCAGCAGCCGAAGAGACACAGATACGCAGTATTTT.

This sequence joins TRBV27 and TRBJ1-2, with TRBD1 as a possible D gene (5 bases). The germline V and J ends were trimmed by 5 bases and 2 bases, with 18 bases remaining between them. This CDR3 region has 16 residues. Germline V gives CDR1 MNHEY, CDR2 SMNVEV (reference sequence). CDR3 amino acids: CASSPSPVRVNYGYTF. CDR3 sequence (DNA): TGTGCCAGCAGTCCAAGCCCCGTCAGGGTAAACTATGGCTACACCTTC.

This sequence joins TRBV4-1 and TRBJ2-5; tentatively, D is TRBD2 (7 bases). V was pared by 4 bases and J by 1 base, with 16 bases between. The germline gives CDR1 MGHRA, CDR2 YSYEKL. The CDR3 runs 16 residues. In nucleotides, the CDR3 is TGCGCCAGCAGCCCCCGACGAAGGGGGGGCCAAGAGACCCAGTACTTC. Residues: CASSPRRRGGQETQYF.

V is TRBV4-1 and J is TRBJ2-2; TRBD2 aligns across 7 bases. Germline V CDR1 and CDR2: MGHRA, YSYEKL. V lost 3 bases and J lost 0; bases outside the gene matches: 7. The CDR3 covers 17 residues. CDR3 sequence reads: CASSHRGEGPNTGELFF. The CDR3 nucleotides read TGCGCCAGCAGCCACCGAGGGGAGGGCCCGAACACCGGGGAGCTGTTTTTT.